These 21 T cell receptor beta chains originate from one sample sequenced in a study of T cells in localized non-small cell lung cancer. TCRdb's copy holds only in-frame clones and misses some; the assay was immunoSEQ multiplex PCR. The sample shows some 78,000 clones, just under 85% of them seen only once. The sample was peripheral blood, taken before any cancer treatment. Every receptor here comes from a man between 35 and 75 years old with stage I lung adenocarcinoma.

This chain uses TRBV2 with TRBJ1-1, with D perhaps matching TRBD1 (5 bases). Per the germline V gene, CDR1 is SNHLY and CDR2 is FYNNEI. The CDR3 has 14 residues. The germline V and J ends were trimmed by 7 bases and 6 bases, with 18 bases remaining between them. The CDR3 DNA sequence: TGTGCCAGCACCCCGATCCTGGGGGAGGCTGAAGCTTTCTTT. As protein: CASTPILGEAEAFF.

The chain uses TRBV18 and TRBJ1-2, with a possible D match to TRBD1 (5 bases). V lost 3 bases to trimming and J lost 7 bases, with 12 bases between them. Per germline, CDR1 KGHSH and CDR2 LQKENI. The length of the CDR3 is 13 residues. CDR3 loop: CASSPLRESGYTF. CDR3 sequence (DNA): TGTGCCAGCTCACCCCTCAGGGAATCTGGCTACACCTTC.

The J gene is TRBJ2-7, the V gene TRBV7-9; no clear D gene. Germline assignment: CDR1 SEHNR and CDR2 FQNEAQ (reference sequence). Trimming shortened V by 0 bases and J by 3 bases, and 3 bases separated the two germline ends. The CDR3 consists of 12 residues. The CDR3 DNA is TGTGCCAGCAGCTTAGCCCTCTACGAGCAGTACTTC. It encodes CASSLALYEQYF. Using reference TRBV7-9 and TRBJ2-7 for the parts outside the CDR3, the full variable domain is DTGVSQNPRHKITKRGQNVTFRCDPISEHNRLYWYRQTLGQGPEFLTYFQNEAQLEKSRLLSDRFSAERPKGSFSTLEIQRTEQGDSAMYLCASSLALYEQYFGPGTRLTVT.

J is TRBJ2-3 and V is TRBV9, with 7 bases aligning to TRBD2. Germline V gene sequence: CDR1 SGDLS, CDR2 YYNGEE. The junction had 16 bases not matched to a gene; V was cut back by 2 bases and J by 4 bases. The CDR3 has 18 residues. In nucleotides, the CDR3 is TGTGCCAGCAGCGTCGAACGTGGGGGGGATGTCAAGCCAGATACGCAGTATTTT. Its translation: CASSVERGGDVKPDTQYF.

V and J are TRBV7-9 and TRBJ2-2, with 9 bases matching TRBD2. The CDR3 has 16 residues. V was clipped by 2 bases and J by 5 bases; unmatched bases: 6. CDR1 is SEHNR and CDR2 is FQNEAQ in the germline V gene (reference sequence). CDR3 DNA sequence: TGTGCCAGCAGCTTAAAGCGGGAGGTACTGACCGGGGAGCTGTTTTTT. Its translation is CASSLKREVLTGELFF.

In its sample, this clone was seen a few times. V is TRBV5-1 and J is TRBJ2-7, with TRBD2 identical over 12 bases. Germline V CDR1 and CDR2: SGHRS, YFSETQ. The trim removed 4 bases at V and 7 bases at J, leaving 12 bases unmatched. This CDR3 has 16 residues. CDR3 DNA sequence: TGCGCCAGCAGCGCCGGCCTAGCGGGAGGGTATGGGGAGCAGTACTTC. It yields the protein CASSAGLAGGYGEQYF.

This rearrangement joins TRBV5-1 to TRBJ2-5; 14 bases line up with TRBD2. The CDR3 runs 18 residues. Germline CDR1 and CDR2: SGHRS and YFSETQ. V lost 0 bases and J lost 0; bases outside the gene matches: 4. This CDR3 is CASSLGGLAGGNQETQYF. CDR3 in DNA: TGCGCCAGCAGCTTGGGAGGACTAGCGGGGGGTAACCAAGAGACCCAGTACTTC. Full variable domain (remainder filled in from reference TRBV5-1 and TRBJ2-5): KAGVTQTPRYLIKTRGQQVTLSCSPISGHRSVSWYQQTPGQGLQFLFEYFSETQRNKGNFPGRFSGRQFSNSRSEMNVSTLELGDSALYLCASSLGGLAGGNQETQYFGPGTRLLVL.

The chain is built from TRBV14 and TRBJ2-1; no clear D. V dropped 1 base and J dropped 3 bases, with 13 bases sitting between them. The CDR3 extends over 16 amino acids. Per the germline V gene, CDR1 is SGHDN and CDR2 is FVKESK. The CDR3 here is CASSQVSRRSYNEQFF. The CDR3 DNA reads TGTGCCAGCAGCCAAGTGTCTAGAAGGAGCTACAATGAGCAGTTCTTC.

The chain recombines TRBV4-3 with TRBJ2-2; D possibly uses TRBD1 or TRBD2 (5 bases each). Germline V CDR1 and CDR2: LGHNA, YSLEER. The CDR3 length is 16 residues. The ends were cut back, 0 bases at V and 8 bases at J, with 16 bases in the middle. Written as DNA, the CDR3 is TGCGCCAGCAGCCAAGATCCCCCACGGGGCGGGGGGGAGCTGTTTTTT. It encodes CASSQDPPRGGGELFF.

This clone showed up just a few times. The sample holds other DNA sequences that translate to the same CDR3. The chain joins TRBV7-9 to TRBJ2-6; D is undetermined. The CDR3 length is 15 residues. Germline CDR1 SEHNR, CDR2 FQNEAQ (reference sequence). V lost 2 bases and J 1 base, leaving 6 bases between the germline ends. The CDR3 region has the DNA TGTGCCAGCAGCTTATCCGAATCTGGGGCCAACGTCCTGACTTTC. This codes for CASSLSESGANVLTF.

V usage is TRBV2 and J usage is TRBJ1-1; 7 bases are shared with TRBD1. Per germline, CDR1 SNHLY and CDR2 FYNNEI. V shed 7 bases, J shed 5 bases, and the junction held 10 bases outside the gene matches. This CDR3 has 14 amino acids. DNA for the CDR3: TGTGCCAGCACCGGGACAGAGGTACTTACTGAAGCTTTCTTT. This gives the protein CASTGTEVLTEAFF.

The chain joins TRBV19 to TRBJ2-4; no clear D. The CDR3 sequence is 15 residues long. Germline values: CDR1 LNHDA, CDR2 SQIVND (reference sequence). V was cut by 2 bases and J by 0 bases, with 8 bases left in between. The CDR3 loop is CASSINPRAKNIQYF. The CDR3 coding sequence is TGTGCCAGTAGTATAAATCCCCGAGCCAAAAACATTCAGTACTTC.

V and J are TRBV18 and TRBJ1-1, with 9 bases identical to TRBD1. Germline V gene data show CDR1 as KGHSH and CDR2 as LQKENI. The CDR3 runs 15 residues. Unmatched junction bases numbered 4, after V lost 1 base and J lost 4 bases. CDR3 coding DNA: TGTGCCAGCTCACCACGACAGGGGGGGCTCACTGAAGCTTTCTTT. Its protein product is CASSPRQGGLTEAFF.

The V gene is TRBV9, the J gene TRBJ2-6, with TRBD2 as a possible D gene (6 bases). The germline CDR1 and CDR2 sequences are SGDLS and YYNGEE. Trimming removed 4 bases at V and 1 base at J, with 9 bases between. This CDR3 has 15 amino acids. CDR3 sequence: CASSPRGSGANVLTF. CDR3 DNA: TGTGCCAGCAGCCCCCGGGGGTCTGGGGCCAACGTCCTGACTTTC.

The rearrangement joins TRBV12-5 to TRBJ2-5, with unresolved D. This CDR3 comprises 13 residues. Germline assignment: CDR1 LGHNT and CDR2 FRNRAP. The V end was cut by 3 bases, the J end by 1 base, with 6 bases between. The CDR3 region is CASGLSGQETQYF. CDR3 DNA: TGTGCTAGTGGTTTATCCGGCCAAGAGACCCAGTACTTC.

The gene calls are TRBV7-2 and TRBJ1-1; possible D gene TRBD1, 6 bases. V was cut by 3 bases and J by 1 base, with 9 bases left in between. In germline, CDR1 is SGHTA, CDR2 FQGNSA. The CDR3 is made up of 14 amino acids. CDR3 sequence (DNA): TGTGCCAGCAGCTTCGCAGGGGAGAACACTGAAGCTTTCTTT. Translating it yields CASSFAGENTEAFF.

The chain recombines TRBV6-5 with TRBJ2-7; a weak D match, TRBD2 (6 bases). The germline V gene has CDR1 MNHEY and CDR2 SVGAGI. Trimming took 6 bases from V and 0 from J, leaving 15 bases between them. There are 15 residues in the CDR3. For the CDR3, the DNA is TGTGCCAGCAGGACACAGGAGGGGAGCTCCTACGAGCAGTACTTC. Translating gives CASRTQEGSSYEQYF.

The gene calls are TRBV20-1 and TRBJ1-1; D is unclear. V shed 4 bases and J shed 3 bases, with 6 bases lying between them. CDR1 is DFQATT and CDR2 is SNEGSKA in the germline V gene (reference sequence). The CDR3 totals 11 residues. The CDR3, as DNA: TGCAGTGCTAATTGGGACACTGAAGCTTTCTTT. It encodes CSANWDTEAFF.

V gene TRBV7-3 combines with J gene TRBJ2-5, with TRBD1 as a possible D gene (6 bases). CDR3 size: 14 residues. Trimming took 5 bases from V and 3 from J, leaving 13 bases between them. Germline CDR1 and CDR2: SGHTA and FQGTGA. The CDR3 spells CASSPIGGEETQYF. Written as DNA, the CDR3 is TGTGCCAGCAGCCCCATAGGGGGTGAAGAGACCCAGTACTTC.

This clone was recorded many times. The same CDR3 arises from other DNA sequences in this sample as well. The rearrangement joins TRBV5-4 to TRBJ1-6; 9 bases line up with TRBD1. Per germline, CDR1 SGHNT and CDR2 YYREEE (reference sequence). V gave up 4 bases and J gave up 8 bases; unmatched junction bases: 10. This CDR3 is 16 amino acids long. CDR3 amino acids: CASSRSSGQGYSPLHF. The CDR3 nucleotides read TGTGCCAGCAGCCGAAGTTCGGGACAGGGATATTCACCCCTCCACTTT.

This CDR3 is CASSLLADLNTEAFF. The CDR3 DNA sequence: TGTGCCAGCAGCTTATTGGCGGACTTGAACACTGAAGCTTTCTTT. This chain joins TRBV13 and TRBJ1-1, with D hard to call. Trimming stripped 2 bases from V and 0 bases from J, with 10 bases between. The CDR3 consists of 15 residues. From germline, CDR1 is PRHDT and CDR2 FYEKMQ (reference sequence).